The 16 T cell receptor beta chains below come from one sample, sequenced in a study of T cell responses to AZD1222 COVID-19 vaccine. Data came from immunoSEQ multiplex PCR; TCRdb stores just in-frame clones and leaves some out. The sample shows nearly 80,000 clones, 80% of them seen only once. Sequencing was performed on peripheral blood, taken on day 0 of AZD1222 vaccination. The receptors derive from an adult in good health.

The CDR3 spells CASSYGEQGRPQHF. CDR3 in DNA: TGTGCCAGCAGTTACGGGGAACAGGGCCGCCCCCAGCATTTT. The chain combines TRBV6-5 with TRBJ1-5; D may be TRBD1 (6 bases). CDR1 and CDR2 (germline): MNHEY, SVGAGI. V was cut by 2 bases and J by 10 bases, with 15 bases left in between. The CDR3 has 14 residues.

The chain links TRBV7-2 to TRBJ1-2; D not certain. This CDR3 is built from 15 residues. V lost 2 bases and J 6 bases, leaving 16 bases between the germline ends. From germline, CDR1 is SGHTA and CDR2 FQGNSA. The CDR3 loop is CASSLRPGDTHGYTF. The CDR3 nucleotides read TGTGCCAGCAGCTTACGCCCAGGAGACACACATGGCTACACCTTC.

The chain has TRBV30 and TRBJ2-6, with D maybe TRBD1 (5 bases). The CDR3 is 15 residues long. The V end lost 2 bases, the J end lost 5 bases, and 13 bases lay between the germline ends. The germline V gene has CDR1 GTSNPN and CDR2 SVGIG (reference sequence). Written as DNA, the CDR3 is TGTGCCTGGAGTCCCGACAGTACGAGGGCCAACGTCCTGACTTTC. Translating it yields CAWSPDSTRANVLTF.

The V gene is TRBV9, the J gene TRBJ2-1; weak D call: TRBD1 (6 bases). Germline CDR1 is SGDLS and CDR2 is YYNGEE. V shed 3 bases and J shed 0 bases, with 10 bases lying between them. This CDR3 has 15 amino acids. CDR3 sequence: CASSGTDLSYNEQFF. CDR3 sequence (DNA): TGTGCCAGCAGCGGGACAGACCTCTCCTACAATGAGCAGTTCTTC.

This chain joins TRBV5-1 and TRBJ2-5; D possibly corresponds to TRBD1 (6 bases). Deletions cut 3 bases from V and 1 base from J, with 13 bases between. The germline gives CDR1 SGHRS, CDR2 YFSETQ. The CDR3 spans 15 residues. The CDR3 coding sequence is TGCGCCAGCAGCTCACTTCCCAGGGGCCAAGAGACCCAGTACTTC. Amino acids: CASSSLPRGQETQYF.

The V call is TRBV3-1 (or the pseudogene TRBV3-2), the J call TRBJ2-7; a weak D match, TRBD2 (6 bases). V was pared by 3 bases and J by 9 bases, with 15 bases between. This CDR3 region has 13 residues. The germline V gene has CDR1 LGHDT and CDR2 YNNKEL (reference sequence). DNA of the CDR3: TGTGCCAGCAGCCATGGGACTTCCTCTGGGCAGTACTTC. Its translation: CASSHGTSSGQYF.

The rearrangement links TRBV19 to TRBJ2-2, with 7 bases identical to TRBD2. The germline CDR1 and CDR2 sequences are LNHDA and SQIVND (reference sequence). V lost 2 bases and J lost 3; bases outside the gene matches: 6. The CDR3 is 16 residues long. CDR3 nucleotide sequence: TGTGCCAGTAGTATAAGGTCTAGCGGTTACACCGGGGAGCTGTTTTTT. Translated: CASSIRSSGYTGELFF.

In this sample, this clone turned up a few times. The V call is TRBV5-4, the J call TRBJ1-3; D is unclear. The germline V gene encodes CDR1 SGHNT and CDR2 YYREEE (reference sequence). V was pared by 1 base and J by 4 bases, with 9 bases between. The CDR3 contains 14 residues. The CDR3 reads CASSLQAQGNTIYF. CDR3 DNA: TGTGCCAGCAGCTTGCAGGCTCAGGGAAACACCATATATTTT.

The J gene is TRBJ1-6, the V gene TRBV14, with D uncertain. The CDR3 runs to 13 residues. V lost 5 bases and J 14 bases, leaving 16 bases between the germline ends. CDR1 is SGHDN, CDR2 FVKESK, per germline. CDR3 sequence reads: CASSSQHLGALHF. The DNA for the CDR3 is TGTGCCAGCAGCTCGCAGCACCTTGGGGCCCTCCACTTT.

This chain connects TRBV9 to TRBJ2-3; no clear D gene. Deletions cut 4 bases from V and 0 bases from J, with 15 bases between. There are 16 residues in the CDR3. Germline values: CDR1 SGDLS, CDR2 YYNGEE. The CDR3 sequence: CASSYMLGYSTDTQYF. DNA of the CDR3: TGTGCCAGCAGCTATATGCTTGGGTATAGCACAGATACGCAGTATTTT.

This chain links TRBV19 with TRBJ1-4; possible D gene TRBD1, 6 bases. Deletions cut 8 bases from V and 8 bases from J, with 12 bases between. Germline V CDR1 and CDR2: LNHDA, SQIVND (reference sequence). This CDR3 spans 12 amino acids. CDR3 nucleotide sequence: TGTGCCAGTTCTGACAGGTCCGAAAAACTGTTTTTT. Translated, it gives CASSDRSEKLFF.

V gene TRBV28 combines with J gene TRBJ2-2; a possible D gene is TRBD2 (5 bases). Germline CDR1 is MDHEN and CDR2 is SYDVKM. CDR3 length equals 15 residues. Trimming pared 5 bases from V and 7 bases from J, leaving 17 bases between. CDR3 nucleotides: TGTGCCAGCAGTCTAGACCCGAATCGGGGCGGGGAGCTGTTTTTT. It codes for CASSLDPNRGGELFF. Drawing the rest from reference TRBV28 and TRBJ2-2, the complete variable domain is DVKVTQSSRYLVKRTGEKVFLECVQDMDHENMFWYRQDPGLGLRLIYFSYDVKMKEKGDIPEGYSVSREKKERFSLILESASTNQTSMYLCASSLDPNRGGELFFGEGSRLTVL.

This clone appeared once. J is TRBJ2-2 and V is TRBV6-5; possible D gene TRBD2, 6 bases. The V end lost 6 bases, the J end lost 13 bases, and 18 bases lay between the germline ends. The CDR3 has 13 residues. The germline gives CDR1 MNHEY, CDR2 SVGAGI. CDR3 protein: CASSLLRGTTLFF. The CDR3 DNA sequence: TGTGCCAGCAGCCTACTCCGGGGGACCACGCTGTTTTTT.

V and J are TRBV2 and TRBJ1-5; D remains ambiguous. The CDR3 is 15 residues long. Per the germline V gene, CDR1 is SNHLY and CDR2 is FYNNEI. V was pared by 7 bases and J by 4 bases, with 17 bases between. In nucleotides, the CDR3 is TGTGCCAGCAAGAGATCGGGGAATTCAAATCAGCCCCAGCATTTT. Translation: CASKRSGNSNQPQHF. Drawing the rest from reference TRBV2 and TRBJ1-5, the complete variable domain is EPEVTQTPSHQVTQMGQEVILRCVPISNHLYFYWYRQILGQKVEFLVSFYNNEISEKSEIFDDQFSVERPDGSNFTLKIRSTKLEDSAMYFCASKRSGNSNQPQHFGDGTRLSIL.

This clone has just a few counts. The chain carries TRBV19 and TRBJ1-1, with D perhaps TRBD1 (5 bases). This CDR3 comprises 14 residues. V shed 6 bases and J shed 3 bases, with 14 bases lying between them. The germline gives CDR1 LNHDA, CDR2 SQIVND (reference sequence). In nucleotides, the CDR3 is TGTGCCAGTAGACCCGGGGGTTGGGACACTGAAGCTTTCTTT. It encodes CASRPGGWDTEAFF.

The chain combines TRBV5-5 with TRBJ1-6, with 9 positions matching TRBD1. The V gene end was trimmed by 3 bases and the J gene end by 8 bases; junction bases not matched to a gene: 6. The CDR3 runs 15 residues. Per the germline V gene, CDR1 is SGHKS and CDR2 is YYEKEE (reference sequence). CDR3 in DNA: TGTGCCAGCAGCTCGCTCGGGACAGGGTATTCACCCCTCCACTTT. This sequence encodes CASSSLGTGYSPLHF.